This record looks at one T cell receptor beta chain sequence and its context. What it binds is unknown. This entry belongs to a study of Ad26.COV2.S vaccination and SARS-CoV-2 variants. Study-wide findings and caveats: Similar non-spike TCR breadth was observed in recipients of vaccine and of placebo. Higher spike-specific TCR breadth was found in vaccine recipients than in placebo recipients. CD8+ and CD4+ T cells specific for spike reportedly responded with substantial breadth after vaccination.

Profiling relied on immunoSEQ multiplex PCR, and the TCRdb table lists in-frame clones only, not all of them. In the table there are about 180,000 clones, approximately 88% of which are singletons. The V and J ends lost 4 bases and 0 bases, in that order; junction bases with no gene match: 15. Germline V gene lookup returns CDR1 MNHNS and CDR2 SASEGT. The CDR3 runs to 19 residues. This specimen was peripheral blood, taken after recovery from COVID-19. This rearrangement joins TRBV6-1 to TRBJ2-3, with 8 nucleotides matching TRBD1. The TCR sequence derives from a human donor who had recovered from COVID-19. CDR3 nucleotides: TGTGCCAGCAGTGCTAGAGGTTTTGGGACAGGTCTTAGCACAGATACGCAGTATTTT. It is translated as CASSARGFGTGLSTDTQYF.